This T cell receptor beta chain is from a study of blood T cell repertoires in COVID-19. The CDR3 totals 17 residues. Here immunoSEQ multiplex PCR was the method, and the copy in TCRdb shows in-frame clones only, minus some. The data contain just under 350,000 clones, roughly 90% of them seen just once; the ten biggest clones take up 5.5% to 7.5%. The source of this sequence is a woman in her 70s with COVID-19, enrolled during active disease. Input material: peripheral blood. The chain links TRBV21-1 to TRBJ2-1; TRBD2, the D gene given by the table, was not confirmed from the DNA. TRBV21-1 is a pseudogene segment. The CDR3, as DNA: TGTGCCAGCAGCAAAGTTGTATCCAGCGGGGGATACAATGAGCAGTTCTTC. It encodes CASSKVVSSGGYNEQFF.